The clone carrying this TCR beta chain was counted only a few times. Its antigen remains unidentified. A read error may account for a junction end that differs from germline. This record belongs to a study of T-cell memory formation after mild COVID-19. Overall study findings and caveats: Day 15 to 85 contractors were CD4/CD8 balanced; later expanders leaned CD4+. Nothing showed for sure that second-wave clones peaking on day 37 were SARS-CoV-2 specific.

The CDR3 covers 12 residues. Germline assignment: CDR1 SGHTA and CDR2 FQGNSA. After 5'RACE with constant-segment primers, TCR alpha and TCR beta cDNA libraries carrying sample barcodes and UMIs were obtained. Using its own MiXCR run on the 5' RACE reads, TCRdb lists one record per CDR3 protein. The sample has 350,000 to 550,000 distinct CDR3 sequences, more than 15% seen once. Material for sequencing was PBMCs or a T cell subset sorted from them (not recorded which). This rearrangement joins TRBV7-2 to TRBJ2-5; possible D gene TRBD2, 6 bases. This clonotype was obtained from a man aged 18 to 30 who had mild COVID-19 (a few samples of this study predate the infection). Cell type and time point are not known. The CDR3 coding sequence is TGTGCCAGCAGCAATGACGATGGGGGGACGGGCTTC. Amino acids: CASSNDDGGTGF.